The clone carrying this T cell receptor beta chain was found a few times. What it recognizes is unknown. There were TCR beta CDR3 regions amplified from RNA transcripts. The HTBI set primed first-round TCR CDR3 RT-PCR. TCRdb re-derived calls from the multiplex PCR reads in MiXCR, one entry per CDR3 protein. The sample carries roughly 560,000 distinct CDR3 sequences, roughly 14% recorded once. This sample is part of a study of T cells in Graves' hyperthyroidism and ophthalmopathy. Overall study findings and caveats: Model output signaled ophthalmopathy a median approximately 6.2 months ahead of onset.

CDR3 length: 15 residues. V was clipped by 0 bases and J by 4 bases, with 13 bases between them. Per germline, CDR1 SNHLY and CDR2 FYNNEI. Source material for PBMCs was about 10 ml fresh peripheral blood. This receptor was taken from a woman in her forties with Graves' ophthalmopathy. This chain links TRBV2 with TRBJ2-7; D unclear. The sample comprised blood. In DNA form, the CDR3 reads TGTGCCAGCAGTGAAGCTCCGGACGGAGTATACGAGCAGTACTTC. The encoded protein is CASSEAPDGVYEQYF. The full variable domain, completed using reference TRBV2 and TRBJ2-7, is EPEVTQTPSHQVTQMGQEVILRCVPISNHLYFYWYRQILGQKVEFLVSFYNNEISEKSEIFDDQFSVERPDGSNFTLKIRSTKLEDSAMYFCASSEAPDGVYEQYFGPGTRLTVT.